These 11 T cell receptor beta chains share one sample of origin, sequenced in a study of OX40 agonist ivuxolimab in advanced cancers. The table came from immunoSEQ multiplex PCR; TCRdb's copy has only in-frame clones and leaves some out. The sample has around 76,000 clones; around 83% are singletons. Sequenced material: CD4+ or CD8+ T cells sorted from blood, taken in a trial of the OX40 agonist ivuxolimab. The receptors here all came from an adult with an advanced solid tumor such as melanoma, head and neck, liver or kidney cancer.

The gene calls are TRBV19 and TRBJ2-3; no clear D gene. The CDR3 length is 13 residues. The germline V and J ends were trimmed by 6 bases and 6 bases, with 13 bases remaining between them. In germline, CDR1 is LNHDA, CDR2 SQIVND (reference sequence). The CDR3 region has the DNA TGTGCCAGTAGCGCGTCGGACCGCGATACGCAGTATTTT. Protein product: CASSASDRDTQYF.

This rearrangement joins TRBV6-6 to TRBJ2-1; perhaps TRBD1 as D (6 bases). V lost 0 bases to trimming and J lost 0 bases, with 9 bases between them. The CDR3 is 16 amino acids. The germline V gene has CDR1 MNHNY and CDR2 SVGAGI (reference sequence). The CDR3 region is CASSYSTGSSYNEQFF. The DNA for the CDR3 is TGTGCCAGCAGTTACTCGACAGGAAGCTCCTACAATGAGCAGTTCTTC.

This clone was picked up one time. The V gene is TRBV7-2, the J gene TRBJ1-2; the D is unclear. Trimming stripped 2 bases from V and 4 bases from J, with 2 bases between. This CDR3 is 11 amino acids long. CDR1 is SGHTA, CDR2 FQGNSA, per germline. The CDR3 region is CASSLSYGYTF. The CDR3 DNA reads as TGTGCCAGCAGCTTATCCTATGGCTACACCTTC. Filled out from reference TRBV7-2 and TRBJ1-2, the complete variable domain reads GAGVSQSPSNKVTEKGKDVELRCDPISGHTALYWYRQSLGQGLEFLIYFQGNSAPDKSGLPSDRFSAERTGGSVSTLTIQRTQQEDSAVYLCASSLSYGYTFGSGTRLTVV.

In the case of this clone: A read error may account for a junction end that differs from germline. The genes are TRBV6-5 and TRBJ1-5, with unresolved D. The CDR3 has 11 residues. Germline V gene lookup returns CDR1 MNHEY and CDR2 SVGAGI. The CDR3: CASSDLQRERF. DNA for the CDR3: TGTGCCAGCAGTGATTTACAAAGGGAACGCTTT.

This clone counts as medium-sized. V gene TRBV19 combines with J gene TRBJ1-1; D is perhaps TRBD1 (6 bases). This CDR3 contains 12 residues. Germline V gives CDR1 LNHDA, CDR2 SQIVND (reference sequence). The ends were cut back, 10 bases at V and 3 bases at J, with 12 bases in the middle. The CDR3 sequence: CATTDRYTEAFF. The CDR3 DNA follows: TGTGCCACCACGGACAGATACACTGAAGCTTTCTTT. Based on the CDR3 plus reference TRBV19 and TRBJ1-1, the full variable domain is DGGITQSPKYLFRKEGQNVTLSCEQNLNHDAMYWYRQDPGQGLRLIYYSQIVNDFQKGDIAEGYSVSREKKESFPLTVTSAQKNPTAFYLCATTDRYTEAFFGQGTRLTVV.

The genes are TRBV27 and TRBJ1-1, with D possibly TRBD1 on 5 matching bases. CDR1 is MNHEY, CDR2 SMNVEV, per germline (reference sequence). With 7 bases removed from V and 6 bases from J, the gap between germline ends came to 18 bases. This CDR3 is 14 amino acids long. CDR3 protein: CASISRYRGSEAFF. The DNA for the CDR3 is TGTGCCAGCATCTCTAGATACCGGGGCTCTGAAGCTTTCTTT.

This clone was picked up one time. The rearrangement uses TRBV11-2 and TRBJ2-7, with TRBD1 matching 7 bases. The CDR3 has 15 amino acids. Germline V lookup: CDR1 SGHAT, CDR2 FQNNGV. V shed 0 bases and J 6 bases; nucleotides not matched to a gene: 8. The DNA for the CDR3 is TGTGCCAGCAGCTTAGAGACAGGGACACATGGCGAGCAGTACTTC. It yields the protein CASSLETGTHGEQYF.

This clone was counted between two and nine times. The V call is TRBV6-5, the J call TRBJ2-7, with D perhaps matching TRBD2 (6 bases). V lost 6 bases and J lost 7, with 10 bases in between. Germline V gene lookup returns CDR1 MNHEY and CDR2 SVGAGI. The CDR3 runs to 11 residues. The CDR3 coding sequence is TGTGCCAGCAGGGGACTCGGGGAGCAGTACTTC. Its protein is CASRGLGEQYF.

The CDR3 protein is CASSLRGAPGSPLHF. CDR3 coding DNA: TGTGCCAGCAGCTTAAGGGGGGCGCCTGGGTCACCCCTCCACTTT. This chain uses TRBV7-3 with TRBJ1-6; D is perhaps TRBD1 (6 bases). Trimming took 1 base from V and 10 from J, leaving 14 bases between them. CDR1 is SGHTA, CDR2 FQGTGA, per germline. The CDR3 has 15 residues.

This clone was found once. The rearrangement joins TRBV5-1 to TRBJ2-2; the match to TRBD1 covers 9 bases. The germline V gene has CDR1 SGHRS and CDR2 YFSETQ. V trimming: 1 base; J trimming: 4 bases; junction bases outside the gene matches: 8. The CDR3 runs to 17 residues. CDR3 bases: TGCGCCAGCAGCTTGCGGAGGGACAGGGTGGTCACCGGGGAGCTGTTTTTT. This translates into CASSLRRDRVVTGELFF. Drawing the rest from reference TRBV5-1 and TRBJ2-2, the complete variable domain is KAGVTQTPRYLIKTRGQQVTLSCSPISGHRSVSWYQQTPGQGLQFLFEYFSETQRNKGNFPGRFSGRQFSNSRSEMNVSTLELGDSALYLCASSLRRDRVVTGELFFGEGSRLTVL.

The chain is built from TRBV5-1 and TRBJ1-1, with TRBD1 matching over 10 bases. V shed 3 bases, J shed 2 bases, and the junction held 4 bases outside the gene matches. CDR1 and CDR2 from the germline V gene are SGHRS and YFSETQ. This CDR3 comprises 15 residues. CDR3: CASSYWTGGNTEAFF. As DNA, the CDR3 is TGCGCCAGCAGCTATTGGACAGGGGGAAACACTGAAGCTTTCTTT.